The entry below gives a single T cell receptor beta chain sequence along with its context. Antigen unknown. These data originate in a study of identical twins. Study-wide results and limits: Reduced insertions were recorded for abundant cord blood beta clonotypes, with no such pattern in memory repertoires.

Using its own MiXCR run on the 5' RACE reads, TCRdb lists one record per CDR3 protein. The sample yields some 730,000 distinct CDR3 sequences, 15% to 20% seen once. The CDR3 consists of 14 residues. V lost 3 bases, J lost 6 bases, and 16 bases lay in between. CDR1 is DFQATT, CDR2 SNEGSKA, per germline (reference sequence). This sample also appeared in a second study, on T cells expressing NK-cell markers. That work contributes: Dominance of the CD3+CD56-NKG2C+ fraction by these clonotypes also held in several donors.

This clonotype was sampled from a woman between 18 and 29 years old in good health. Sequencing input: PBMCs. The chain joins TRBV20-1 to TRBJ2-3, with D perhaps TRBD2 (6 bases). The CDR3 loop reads CSASASDGRDTQYF. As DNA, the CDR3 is TGCAGTGCTAGCGCTAGCGACGGACGCGATACGCAGTATTTT.